This T cell receptor beta chain was sequenced in a study of identical twins. CDR3 length: 15 residues. Germline assignment: CDR1 WSHSY and CDR2 SAAADI. Trimming took 6 bases from V and 2 from J; bases not matched to a gene: 5. TCRdb itself ran the 5' RACE reads through MiXCR, one entry per CDR3 protein. This sample has 300,000 to 400,000 distinct CDR3 sequences, with over 9% found just once. Notes on the study in general: The study found that models underestimated out-of-frame TCR alpha sharing in monozygotic twins.

This clonotype has just a few counts. Antigen unknown. These data were also filed under a second study, of yellow fever vaccine responses in identical twins. This second report adds: Among the twins, the vaccine T cell response reportedly seemed partly convergent and partly personalized.

This rearrangement joins TRBV10-2 to TRBJ2-3, with 10 nucleotides matching TRBD2. The source is a woman under 30 in good health. Sample: CD8+ T cells sorted from blood. CDR3 region: CASRERGGNTDTQYF. The CDR3 DNA reads TGCGCCAGCAGGGAGCGGGGGGGAAACACAGATACGCAGTATTTT.